The clone carrying this T cell receptor beta chain was observed at least ten times. TCRdb passed the 5' RACE reads through MiXCR, listing each CDR3 protein once. The data hold about 53,000 distinct CDR3 sequences, with roughly 14% observed a single time. The CDR3 runs to 20 residues. With 2 bases removed from V and 0 bases from J, the gap between germline ends came to 23 bases. This entry comes from a study of T cells of healthy individuals. The sequence was collected from a human donor in good health. The genes are TRBV12-3 or TRBV12-4 and TRBJ1-3; D not resolved. In nucleotides, the CDR3 is TGTGCCAGCAGTTTAAAAGTCTTTCTCGGCCAAAGGAGCTCTGGAAACACCATATATTTT. Translated: CASSLKVFLGQRSSGNTIYF.